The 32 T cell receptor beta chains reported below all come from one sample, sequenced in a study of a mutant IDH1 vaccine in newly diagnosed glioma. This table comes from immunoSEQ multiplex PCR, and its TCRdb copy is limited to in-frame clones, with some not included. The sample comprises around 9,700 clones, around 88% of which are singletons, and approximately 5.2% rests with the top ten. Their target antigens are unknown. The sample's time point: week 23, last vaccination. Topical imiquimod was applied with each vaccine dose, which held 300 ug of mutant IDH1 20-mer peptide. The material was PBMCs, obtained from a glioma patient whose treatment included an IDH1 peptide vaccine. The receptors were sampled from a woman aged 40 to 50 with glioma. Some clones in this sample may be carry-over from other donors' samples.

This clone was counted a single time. The CDR3 loop is CASSVDRGETEAFF. The CDR3 DNA sequence: TGTGCCAGCAGCGTCGACAGGGGTGAGACTGAAGCTTTCTTT. This rearrangement joins TRBV5-8 to TRBJ1-1; 8 nucleotides line up with TRBD1. After removal of 4 bases from V and 5 bases from J, the junction contained 7 bases not matched to a gene. Germline V gives CDR1 SGHTS, CDR2 YDEGEE. The CDR3 loop spans 14 amino acids.

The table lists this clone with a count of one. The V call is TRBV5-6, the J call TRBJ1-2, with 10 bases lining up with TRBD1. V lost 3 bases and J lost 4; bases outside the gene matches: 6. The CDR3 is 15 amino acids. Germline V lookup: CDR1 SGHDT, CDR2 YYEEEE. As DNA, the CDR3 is TGTGCCAGCAGCTGGGGGACAGGGGCGTCCTATGGCTACACCTTC. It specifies CASSWGTGASYGYTF.

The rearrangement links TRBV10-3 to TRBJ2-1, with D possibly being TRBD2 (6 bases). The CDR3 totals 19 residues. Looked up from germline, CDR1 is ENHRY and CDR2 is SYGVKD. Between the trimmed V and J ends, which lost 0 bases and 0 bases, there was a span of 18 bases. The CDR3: CAISESKPTTRSSYNEQFF. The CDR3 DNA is TGTGCCATCAGTGAGTCGAAACCCACGACTAGGAGCTCCTACAATGAGCAGTTCTTC.

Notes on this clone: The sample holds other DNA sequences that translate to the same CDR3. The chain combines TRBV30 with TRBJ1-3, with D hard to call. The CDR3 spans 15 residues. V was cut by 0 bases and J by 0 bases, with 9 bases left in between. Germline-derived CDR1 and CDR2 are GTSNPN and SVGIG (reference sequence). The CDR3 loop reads CAWSVGGSSGNTIYF. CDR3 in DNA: TGTGCCTGGAGTGTCGGAGGGAGCTCTGGAAACACCATATATTTT.

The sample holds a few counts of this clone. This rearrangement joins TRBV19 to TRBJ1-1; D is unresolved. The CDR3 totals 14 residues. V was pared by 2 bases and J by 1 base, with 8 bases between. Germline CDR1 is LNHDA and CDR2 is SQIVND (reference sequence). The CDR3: CASSIRTPNTEAFF. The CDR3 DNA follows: TGTGCCAGTAGTATACGGACCCCGAACACTGAAGCTTTCTTT.

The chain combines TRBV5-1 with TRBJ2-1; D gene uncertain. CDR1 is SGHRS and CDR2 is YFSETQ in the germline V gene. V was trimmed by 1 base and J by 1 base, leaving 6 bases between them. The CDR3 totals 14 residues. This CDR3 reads CASSLSRSYNEQFF. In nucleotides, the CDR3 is TGCGCCAGCAGCTTGTCCCGGTCCTACAATGAGCAGTTCTTC.

CDR3: CASSDRGYSYEQYF. CDR3 DNA: TGTGCCAGCAGTGACAGGGGATACTCCTACGAGCAGTACTTC. The chain couples TRBV6-1 to TRBJ2-7, with D perhaps TRBD1 (6 bases). Germline V CDR1 and CDR2: MNHNS, SASEGT. The CDR3 sequence is 14 residues long. V was clipped by 3 bases and J by 0 bases, with 9 bases between them.

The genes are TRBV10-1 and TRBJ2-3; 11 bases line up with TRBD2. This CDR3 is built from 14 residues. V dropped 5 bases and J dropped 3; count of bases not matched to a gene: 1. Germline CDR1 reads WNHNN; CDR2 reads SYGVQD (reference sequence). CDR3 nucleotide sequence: TGCGCCAGCAGTTCTAGCGGGGGGACAGATACGCAGTATTTT. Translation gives CASSSSGGTDTQYF.

The DNA of the CDR3 is TGTGCCAGTAGTACGCCGGGACAGGGGTATCAGCCCCAGCATTTT. This encodes CASSTPGQGYQPQHF. V and J are TRBV19 and TRBJ1-5; 10 positions match TRBD1. The length of the CDR3 is 15 residues. The V and J ends lost 4 bases and 5 bases, in that order; junction bases with no gene match: 5. Per germline, CDR1 LNHDA and CDR2 SQIVND (reference sequence).

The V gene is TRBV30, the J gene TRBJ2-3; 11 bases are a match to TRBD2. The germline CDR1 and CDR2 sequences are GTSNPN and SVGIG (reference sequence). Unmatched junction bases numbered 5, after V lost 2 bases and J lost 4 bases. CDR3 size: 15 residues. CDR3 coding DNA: TGTGCCTGGAGTTATATAGCGGGGGGGCCAGATACGCAGTATTTT. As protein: CAWSYIAGGPDTQYF.

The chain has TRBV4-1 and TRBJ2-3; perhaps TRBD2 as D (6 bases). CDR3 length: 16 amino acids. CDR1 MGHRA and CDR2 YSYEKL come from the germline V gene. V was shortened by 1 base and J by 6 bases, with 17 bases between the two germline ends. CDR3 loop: CASSQGSSVREDTQYF. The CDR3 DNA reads TGCGCCAGCAGCCAAGGGTCTAGCGTCAGGGAGGATACGCAGTATTTT.

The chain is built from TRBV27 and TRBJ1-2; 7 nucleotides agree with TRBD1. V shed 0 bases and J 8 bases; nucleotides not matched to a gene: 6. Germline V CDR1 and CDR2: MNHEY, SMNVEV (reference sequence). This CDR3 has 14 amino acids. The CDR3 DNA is TGTGCCAGCAGTTTATCGTTGGGACAGAACGGCTACACCTTC. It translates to CASSLSLGQNGYTF.

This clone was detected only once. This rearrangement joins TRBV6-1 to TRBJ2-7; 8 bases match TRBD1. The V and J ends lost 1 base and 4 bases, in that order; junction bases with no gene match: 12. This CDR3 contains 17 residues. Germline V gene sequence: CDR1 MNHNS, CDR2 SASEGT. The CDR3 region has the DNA TGTGCCAGCAGTGAAGGGGGGACAGGTCGTGGATGGTACGAGCAGTACTTC. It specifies CASSEGGTGRGWYEQYF.

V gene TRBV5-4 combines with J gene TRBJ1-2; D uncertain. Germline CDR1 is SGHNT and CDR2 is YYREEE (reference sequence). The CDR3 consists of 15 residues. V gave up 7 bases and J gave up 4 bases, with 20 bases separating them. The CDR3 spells CASGLSVGKTYGYTF. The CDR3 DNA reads TGTGCCAGCGGTTTGAGCGTAGGAAAGACCTATGGCTACACCTTC.

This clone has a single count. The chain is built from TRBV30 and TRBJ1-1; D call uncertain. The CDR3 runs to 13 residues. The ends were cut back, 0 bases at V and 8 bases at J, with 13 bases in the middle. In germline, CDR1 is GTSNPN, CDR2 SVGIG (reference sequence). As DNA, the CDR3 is TGTGCCTGGAGTGTAATACGGGTCGGGGAAGCTTTCTTT. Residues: CAWSVIRVGEAFF. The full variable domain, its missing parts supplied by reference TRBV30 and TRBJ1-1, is SQTIHQWPATLVQPVGSPLSLECTVEGTSNPNLYWYRQAAGRGLQLLFYSVGIGQISSEVPQNLSASRPQDRQFILSSKKLLLSDSGFYLCAWSVIRVGEAFFGQGTRLTVV.

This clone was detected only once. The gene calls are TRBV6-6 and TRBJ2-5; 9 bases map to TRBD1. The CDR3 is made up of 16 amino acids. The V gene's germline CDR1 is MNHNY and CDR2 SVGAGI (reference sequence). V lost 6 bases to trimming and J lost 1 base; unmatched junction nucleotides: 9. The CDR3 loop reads CASRTGTGTFQETQYF. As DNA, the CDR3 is TGTGCCAGCAGGACCGGGACAGGGACGTTCCAAGAGACCCAGTACTTC.

CDR3 bases: TGTGCCAGCAGTGCGGAGCCGGGACTAGCGGGAGAGCAGTTCTTC. It translates to CASSAEPGLAGEQFF. The chain carries TRBV6-4 and TRBJ2-1, with 13 nucleotides matching TRBD2. CDR1 is MRHNA, CDR2 SNTAGT, per germline. Trimming cost V 4 bases and J 10 bases; bases outside gene matches: 7. CDR3 length: 15 amino acids.

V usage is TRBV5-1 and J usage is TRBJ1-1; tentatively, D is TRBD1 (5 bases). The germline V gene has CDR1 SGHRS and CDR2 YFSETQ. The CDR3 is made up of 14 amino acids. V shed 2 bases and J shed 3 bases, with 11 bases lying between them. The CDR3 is CASSFIGGYTEAFF. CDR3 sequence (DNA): TGCGCCAGCAGCTTCATCGGGGGGTACACTGAAGCTTTCTTT.

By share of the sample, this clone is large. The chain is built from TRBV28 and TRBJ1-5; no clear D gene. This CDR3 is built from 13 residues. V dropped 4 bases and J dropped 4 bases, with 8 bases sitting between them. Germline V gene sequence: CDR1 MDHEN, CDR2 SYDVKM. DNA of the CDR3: TGTGCCAGCAGTTCGGGGTCAAATCAGCCCCAGCATTTT. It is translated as CASSSGSNQPQHF.

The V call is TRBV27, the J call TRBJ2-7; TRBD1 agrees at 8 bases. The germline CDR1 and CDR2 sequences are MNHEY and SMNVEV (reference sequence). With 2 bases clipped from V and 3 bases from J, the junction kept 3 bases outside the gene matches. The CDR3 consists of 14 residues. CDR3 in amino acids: CASSLQGAVYEQYF. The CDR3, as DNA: TGTGCCAGCAGTTTACAGGGGGCCGTCTACGAGCAGTACTTC.

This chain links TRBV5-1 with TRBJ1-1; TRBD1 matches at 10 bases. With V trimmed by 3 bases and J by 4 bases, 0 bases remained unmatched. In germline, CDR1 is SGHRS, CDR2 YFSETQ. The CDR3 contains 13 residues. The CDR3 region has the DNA TGCGCCAGCAGCTGGGACAGGGGCACTGAAGCTTTCTTT. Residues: CASSWDRGTEAFF.

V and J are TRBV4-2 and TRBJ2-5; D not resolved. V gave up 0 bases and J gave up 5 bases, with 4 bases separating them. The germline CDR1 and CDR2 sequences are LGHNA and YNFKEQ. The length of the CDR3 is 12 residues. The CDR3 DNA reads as TGTGCCAGCAGCCAAGATAGGGAGACCCAGTACTTC. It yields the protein CASSQDRETQYF.

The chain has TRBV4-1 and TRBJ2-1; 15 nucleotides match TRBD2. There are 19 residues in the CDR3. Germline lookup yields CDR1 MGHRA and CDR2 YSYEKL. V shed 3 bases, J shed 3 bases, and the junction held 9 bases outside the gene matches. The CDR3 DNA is TGCGCCAGCAGCCACCCCGGACTAGCGGGGGGGCCAGGCTACAATGAGCAGTTCTTC. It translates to CASSHPGLAGGPGYNEQFF.

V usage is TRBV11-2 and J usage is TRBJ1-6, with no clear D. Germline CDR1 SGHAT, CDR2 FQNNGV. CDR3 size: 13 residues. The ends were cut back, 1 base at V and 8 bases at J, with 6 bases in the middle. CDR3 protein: CASSLVPYSPLHF. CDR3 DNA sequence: TGTGCCAGCAGCTTAGTGCCCTATTCACCCCTCCACTTT.

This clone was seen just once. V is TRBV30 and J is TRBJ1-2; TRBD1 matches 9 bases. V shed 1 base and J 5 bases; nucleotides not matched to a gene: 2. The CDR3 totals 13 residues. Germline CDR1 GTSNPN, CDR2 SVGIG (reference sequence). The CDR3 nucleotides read TGTGCCTGGAGTGAACAGGGGGCTTATGGCTACACCTTC. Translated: CAWSEQGAYGYTF.

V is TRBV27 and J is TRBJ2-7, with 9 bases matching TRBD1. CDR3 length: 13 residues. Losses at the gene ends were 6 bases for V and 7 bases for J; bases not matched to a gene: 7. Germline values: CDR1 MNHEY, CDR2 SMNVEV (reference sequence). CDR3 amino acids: CASRGTGLSEQYF. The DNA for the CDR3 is TGTGCCAGCAGGGGGACAGGGTTAAGTGAGCAGTACTTC.

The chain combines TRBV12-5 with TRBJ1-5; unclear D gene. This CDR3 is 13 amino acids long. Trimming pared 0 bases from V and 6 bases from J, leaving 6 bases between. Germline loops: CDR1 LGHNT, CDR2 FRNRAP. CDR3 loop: CASGLVTAQPQHF. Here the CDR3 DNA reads TGTGCTAGTGGTTTGGTGACCGCTCAGCCCCAGCATTTT.

In DNA form, the CDR3 reads TGTGCCAGCAGTGAATCCGGGACAAGAGTAAATGAAAAACTGTTTTTT. Encoded protein: CASSESGTRVNEKLFF. The J gene is TRBJ1-4, the V gene TRBV25-1, with D perhaps TRBD1 (6 bases). V was pared by 1 base and J by 5 bases, with 14 bases between. This CDR3 spans 16 amino acids. CDR1 is MGHDK and CDR2 is SYGVNS in the germline V gene.

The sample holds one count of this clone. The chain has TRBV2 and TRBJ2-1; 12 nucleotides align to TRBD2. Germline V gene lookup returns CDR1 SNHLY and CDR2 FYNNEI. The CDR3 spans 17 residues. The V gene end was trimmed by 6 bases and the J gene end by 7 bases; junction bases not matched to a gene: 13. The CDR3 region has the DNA TGTGCCAGCAGGGCGACTAGCGGGAGAATAAATACGAATGAGCAGTTCTTC. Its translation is CASRATSGRINTNEQFF.

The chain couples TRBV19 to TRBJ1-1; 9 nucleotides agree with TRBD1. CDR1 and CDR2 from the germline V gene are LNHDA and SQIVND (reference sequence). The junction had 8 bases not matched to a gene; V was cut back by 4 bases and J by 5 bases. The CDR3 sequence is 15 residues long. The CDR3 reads CASSRPGQGKTEAFF. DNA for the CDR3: TGTGCCAGTAGTAGGCCGGGACAGGGAAAAACTGAAGCTTTCTTT.

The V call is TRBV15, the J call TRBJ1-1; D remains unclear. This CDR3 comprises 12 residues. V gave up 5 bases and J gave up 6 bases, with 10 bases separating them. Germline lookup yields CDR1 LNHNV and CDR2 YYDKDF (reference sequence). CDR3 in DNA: TGTGCCACCAGCCGCAGAGGCCCTGAAGCTTTCTTT. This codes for CATSRRGPEAFF.

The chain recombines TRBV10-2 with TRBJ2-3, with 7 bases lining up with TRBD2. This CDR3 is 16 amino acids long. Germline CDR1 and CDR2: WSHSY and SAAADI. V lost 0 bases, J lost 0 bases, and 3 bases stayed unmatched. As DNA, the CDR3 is TGCGCCAGCAGTGAGTCTGATAGCGGGAGCACAGATACGCAGTATTTT. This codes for CASSESDSGSTDTQYF.